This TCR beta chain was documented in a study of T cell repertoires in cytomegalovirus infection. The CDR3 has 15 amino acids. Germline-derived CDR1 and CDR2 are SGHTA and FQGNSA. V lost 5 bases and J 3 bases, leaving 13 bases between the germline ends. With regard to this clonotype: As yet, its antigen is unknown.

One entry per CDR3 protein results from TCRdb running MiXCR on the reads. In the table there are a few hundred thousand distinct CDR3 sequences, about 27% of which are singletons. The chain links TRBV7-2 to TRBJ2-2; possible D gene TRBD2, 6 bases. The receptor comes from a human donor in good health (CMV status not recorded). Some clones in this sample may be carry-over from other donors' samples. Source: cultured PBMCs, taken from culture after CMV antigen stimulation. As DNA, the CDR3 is TGTGCCAGCAGCCTAGTACTAGCCTACACCGGGGAGCTGTTTTTT. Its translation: CASSLVLAYTGELFF.